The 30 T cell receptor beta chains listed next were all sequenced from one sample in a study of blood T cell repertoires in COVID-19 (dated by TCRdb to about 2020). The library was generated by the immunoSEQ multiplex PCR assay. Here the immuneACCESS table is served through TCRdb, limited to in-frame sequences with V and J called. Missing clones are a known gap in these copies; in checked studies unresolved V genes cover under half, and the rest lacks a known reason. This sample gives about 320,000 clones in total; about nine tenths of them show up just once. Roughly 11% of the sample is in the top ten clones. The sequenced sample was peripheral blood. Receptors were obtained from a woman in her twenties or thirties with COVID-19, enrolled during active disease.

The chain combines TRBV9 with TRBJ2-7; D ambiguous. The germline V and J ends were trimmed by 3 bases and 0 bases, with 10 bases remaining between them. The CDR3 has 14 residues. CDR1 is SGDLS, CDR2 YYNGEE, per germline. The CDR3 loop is CASSETHLSYEQYF. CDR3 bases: TGTGCCAGCAGCGAGACTCATCTCTCCTACGAGCAGTACTTC.

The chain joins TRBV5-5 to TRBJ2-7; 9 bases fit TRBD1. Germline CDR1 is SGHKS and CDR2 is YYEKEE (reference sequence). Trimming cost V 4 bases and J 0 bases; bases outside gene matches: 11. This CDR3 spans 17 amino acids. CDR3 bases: TGTGCCAGCAGCCCGCTTCCGGGACAGGGAGTCTCCTACGAGCAGTACTTC. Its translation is CASSPLPGQGVSYEQYF.

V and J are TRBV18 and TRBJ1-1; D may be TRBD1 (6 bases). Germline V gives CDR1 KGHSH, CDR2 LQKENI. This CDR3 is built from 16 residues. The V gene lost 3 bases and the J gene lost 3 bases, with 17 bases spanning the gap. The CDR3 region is CASSPTQGSGDTEAFF. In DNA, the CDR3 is TGTGCCAGCTCACCGACACAGGGATCTGGGGACACTGAAGCTTTCTTT.

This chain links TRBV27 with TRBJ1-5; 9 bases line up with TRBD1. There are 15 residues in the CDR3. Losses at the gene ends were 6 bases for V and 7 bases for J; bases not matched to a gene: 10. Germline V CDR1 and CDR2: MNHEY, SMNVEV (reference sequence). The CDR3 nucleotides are TGTGCCAGCAGGCTGGGACAGGGTGGGGGCCAGCCCCAGCATTTT. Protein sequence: CASRLGQGGGQPQHF.

The chain's CDR3 is CASTNWDRGLGYTF. In DNA form, the CDR3 reads TGTGCCAGCACCAATTGGGACAGGGGGCTCGGCTACACCTTC. V is TRBV27 and J is TRBJ1-2, with 12 bases fitting TRBD1. J gave up 8 bases and V 7 bases, and 8 bases lay outside the gene matches. CDR1 MNHEY and CDR2 SMNVEV come from the germline V gene (reference sequence). The CDR3 has 14 amino acids.

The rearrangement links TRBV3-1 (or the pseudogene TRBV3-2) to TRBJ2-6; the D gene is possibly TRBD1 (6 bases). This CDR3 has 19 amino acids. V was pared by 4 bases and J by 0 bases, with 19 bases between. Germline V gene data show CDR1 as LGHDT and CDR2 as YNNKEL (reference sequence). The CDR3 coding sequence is TGTGCCAGCAGCCCTTTATTGGGACAAGGAGACTCTGGGGCCAACGTCCTGACTTTC. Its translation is CASSPLLGQGDSGANVLTF.

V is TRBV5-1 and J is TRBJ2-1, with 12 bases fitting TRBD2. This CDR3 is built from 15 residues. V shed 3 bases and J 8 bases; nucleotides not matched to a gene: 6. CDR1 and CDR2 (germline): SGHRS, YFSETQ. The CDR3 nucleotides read TGCGCCAGCAGCTCTACTAGCGGGGGGACCGATGAGCAGTTCTTC. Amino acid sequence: CASSSTSGGTDEQFF.

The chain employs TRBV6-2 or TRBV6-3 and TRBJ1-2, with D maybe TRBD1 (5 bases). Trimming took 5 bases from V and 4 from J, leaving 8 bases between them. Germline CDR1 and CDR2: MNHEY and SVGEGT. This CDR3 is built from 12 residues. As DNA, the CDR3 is TGTGCCAGCAGTGCACAGGCCTATGGCTACACCTTC. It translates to CASSAQAYGYTF.

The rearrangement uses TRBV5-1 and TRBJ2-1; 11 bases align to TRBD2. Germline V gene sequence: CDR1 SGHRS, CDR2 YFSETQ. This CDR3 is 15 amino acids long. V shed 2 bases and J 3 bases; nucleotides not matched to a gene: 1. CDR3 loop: CASSFTSGSYNEQFF. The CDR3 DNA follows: TGCGCCAGCAGCTTTACTAGCGGGAGCTACAATGAGCAGTTCTTC.

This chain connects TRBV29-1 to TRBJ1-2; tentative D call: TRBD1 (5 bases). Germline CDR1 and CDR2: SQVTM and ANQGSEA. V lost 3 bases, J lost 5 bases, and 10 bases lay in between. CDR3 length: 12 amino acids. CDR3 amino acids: CSVELGAYGYTF. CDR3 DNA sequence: TGCAGCGTTGAGCTAGGGGCTTATGGCTACACCTTC.

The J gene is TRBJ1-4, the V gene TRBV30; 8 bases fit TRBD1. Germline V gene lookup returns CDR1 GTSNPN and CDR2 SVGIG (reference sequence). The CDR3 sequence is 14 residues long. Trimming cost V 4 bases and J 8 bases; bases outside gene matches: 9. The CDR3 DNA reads TGTGCCTGGACCCCTCGGACAGGGTGGGAAAAACTGTTTTTT. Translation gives CAWTPRTGWEKLFF.

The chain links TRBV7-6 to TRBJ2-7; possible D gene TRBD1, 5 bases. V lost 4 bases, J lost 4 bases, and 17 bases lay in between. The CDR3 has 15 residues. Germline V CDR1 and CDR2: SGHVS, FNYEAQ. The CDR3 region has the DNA TGTGCCAGCAGCTCCGACAGTAGTCTTTTTTACGAGCAGTACTTC. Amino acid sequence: CASSSDSSLFYEQYF. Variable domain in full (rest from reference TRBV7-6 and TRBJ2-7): GAGVSQSPRYKVTKRGQDVALRCDPISGHVSLYWYRQALGQGPEFLTYFNYEAQQDKSGLPNDRFSAERPEGSISTLTIQRTEQRDSAMYRCASSSDSSLFYEQYFGPGTRLTVT.

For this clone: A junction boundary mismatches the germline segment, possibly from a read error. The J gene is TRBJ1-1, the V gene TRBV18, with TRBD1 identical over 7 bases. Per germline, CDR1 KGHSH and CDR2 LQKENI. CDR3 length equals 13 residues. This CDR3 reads CASSPQGLGEAFF. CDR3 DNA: TGTGCCAGCTCGCCACAGGGGCTGGGTGAAGCTTTCTTT.

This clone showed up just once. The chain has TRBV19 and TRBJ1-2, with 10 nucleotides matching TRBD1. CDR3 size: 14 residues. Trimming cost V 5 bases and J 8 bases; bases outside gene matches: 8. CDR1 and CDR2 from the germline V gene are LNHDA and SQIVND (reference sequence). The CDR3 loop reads CASSRPGQGRGYTF. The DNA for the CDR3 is TGTGCCAGTAGTCGGCCGGGACAGGGGAGAGGCTACACCTTC.

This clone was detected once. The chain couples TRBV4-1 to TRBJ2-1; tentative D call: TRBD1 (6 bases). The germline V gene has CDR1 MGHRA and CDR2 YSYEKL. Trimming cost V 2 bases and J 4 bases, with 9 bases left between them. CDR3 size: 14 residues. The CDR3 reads CASSQWTAYNEQFF. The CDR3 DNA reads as TGCGCCAGCAGCCAATGGACAGCGTACAATGAGCAGTTCTTC.

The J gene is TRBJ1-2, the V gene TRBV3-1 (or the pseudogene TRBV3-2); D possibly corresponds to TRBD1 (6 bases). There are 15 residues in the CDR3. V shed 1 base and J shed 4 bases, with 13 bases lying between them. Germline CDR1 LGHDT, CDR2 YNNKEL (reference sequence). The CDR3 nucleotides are TGTGCCAGCAGCCAAGCGAGCAGGGGCAGCTATGGCTACACCTTC. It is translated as CASSQASRGSYGYTF.

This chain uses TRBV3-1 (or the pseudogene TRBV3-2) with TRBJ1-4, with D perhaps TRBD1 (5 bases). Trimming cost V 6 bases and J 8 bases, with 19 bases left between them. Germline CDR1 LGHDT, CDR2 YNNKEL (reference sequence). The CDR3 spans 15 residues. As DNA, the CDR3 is TGTGCCAGCAGAAACAGCCCCCAGGGCAACGAAAAACTGTTTTTT. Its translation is CASRNSPQGNEKLFF.

CDR3 loop: CATSRDRDREKPLHF. The CDR3 DNA is TGTGCCACCAGCAGAGACAGGGACAGGGAAAAACCCCTCCACTTT. V gene TRBV15 combines with J gene TRBJ1-6; TRBD1 matches at 9 bases. The germline gives CDR1 LNHNV, CDR2 YYDKDF (reference sequence). CDR3 size: 15 residues. Trimming took 0 bases from V and 12 from J; bases not matched to a gene: 6.

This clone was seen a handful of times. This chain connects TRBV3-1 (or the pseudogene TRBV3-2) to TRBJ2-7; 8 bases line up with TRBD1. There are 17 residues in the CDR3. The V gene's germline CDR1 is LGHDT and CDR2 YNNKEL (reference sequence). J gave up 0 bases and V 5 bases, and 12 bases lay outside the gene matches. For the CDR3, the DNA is TGTGCCAGCAGCTATAAACCGGGACAGGTGAACTCCTACGAGCAGTACTTC. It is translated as CASSYKPGQVNSYEQYF.

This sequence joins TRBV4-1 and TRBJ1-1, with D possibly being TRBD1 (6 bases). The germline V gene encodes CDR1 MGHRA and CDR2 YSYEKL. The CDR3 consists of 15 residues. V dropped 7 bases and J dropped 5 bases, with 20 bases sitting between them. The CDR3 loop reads CASNHPITGRTEAFF. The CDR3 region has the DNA TGCGCCAGCAATCACCCAATAACAGGGAGAACTGAAGCTTTCTTT.

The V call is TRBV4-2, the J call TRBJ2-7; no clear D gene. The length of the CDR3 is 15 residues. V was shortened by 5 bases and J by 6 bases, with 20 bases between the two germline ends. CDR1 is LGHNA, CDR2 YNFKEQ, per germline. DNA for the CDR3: TGTGCCAGCAGCTCCTACTACCATCAAAGCAGCGAGCAGTACTTC. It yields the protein CASSSYYHQSSEQYF.

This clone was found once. CDR3 nucleotide sequence: TGTGCCAGCTCACCACAGGCGGGAACTAATGAAAAACTGTTTTTT. This translates into CASSPQAGTNEKLFF. The chain uses TRBV18 and TRBJ1-4, with D unresolved. V lost 1 base and J 1 base, leaving 7 bases between the germline ends. CDR3 length equals 15 residues. Germline CDR1 is KGHSH and CDR2 is LQKENI.

The CDR3 loop is CASNNPPYEQYF. The CDR3 DNA follows: TGTGCCAGTAACAACCCGCCCTACGAGCAGTACTTC. The chain employs TRBV19 and TRBJ2-7, with no clear D. Germline loops: CDR1 LNHDA, CDR2 SQIVND (reference sequence). The CDR3 is made up of 12 amino acids. The germline V and J ends were trimmed by 7 bases and 2 bases, with 9 bases remaining between them.

CDR3 sequence (DNA): TGCGCCAGCAGGGACGGGAACTCTGGAAACACCATATATTTT. Protein: CASRDGNSGNTIYF. The V and J genes are TRBV10-1 and TRBJ1-3; no firm D call. The CDR3 is 14 amino acids. From germline, CDR1 is WNHNN and CDR2 SYGVQD (reference sequence). Trimming cost V 6 bases and J 0 bases, with 9 bases left between them.

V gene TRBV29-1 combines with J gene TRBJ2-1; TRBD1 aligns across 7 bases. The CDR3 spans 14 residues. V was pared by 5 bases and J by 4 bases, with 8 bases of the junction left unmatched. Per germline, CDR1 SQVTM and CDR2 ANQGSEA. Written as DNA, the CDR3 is TGCAGCGTTTCCCCCAGACAGGGTTACAATGAGCAGTTCTTC. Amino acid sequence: CSVSPRQGYNEQFF.

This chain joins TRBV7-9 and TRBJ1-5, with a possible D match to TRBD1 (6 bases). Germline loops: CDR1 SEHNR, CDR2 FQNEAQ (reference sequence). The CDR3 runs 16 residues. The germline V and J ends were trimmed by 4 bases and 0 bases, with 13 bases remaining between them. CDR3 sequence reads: CASSSNRDNSNQPQHF. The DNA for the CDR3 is TGTGCCAGCAGCTCCAACAGGGACAATAGCAATCAGCCCCAGCATTTT. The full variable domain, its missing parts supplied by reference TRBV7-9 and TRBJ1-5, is DTGVSQNPRHKITKRGQNVTFRCDPISEHNRLYWYRQTLGQGPEFLTYFQNEAQLEKSRLLSDRFSAERPKGSFSTLEIQRTEQGDSAMYLCASSSNRDNSNQPQHFGDGTRLSIL.

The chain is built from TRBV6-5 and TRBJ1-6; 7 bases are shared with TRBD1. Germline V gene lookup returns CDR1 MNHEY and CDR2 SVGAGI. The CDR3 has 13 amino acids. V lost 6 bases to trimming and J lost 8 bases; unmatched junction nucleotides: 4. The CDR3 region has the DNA TGTGCCAGCAGGGGACAGTCTGATTCACCCCTCCACTTT. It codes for CASRGQSDSPLHF.

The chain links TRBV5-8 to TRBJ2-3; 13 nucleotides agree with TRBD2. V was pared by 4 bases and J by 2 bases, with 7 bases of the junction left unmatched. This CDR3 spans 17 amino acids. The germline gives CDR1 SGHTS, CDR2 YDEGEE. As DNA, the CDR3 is TGTGCCAGCAGCCTTACTAGCGGGGGGGTAATCACAGATACGCAGTATTTT. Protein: CASSLTSGGVITDTQYF.

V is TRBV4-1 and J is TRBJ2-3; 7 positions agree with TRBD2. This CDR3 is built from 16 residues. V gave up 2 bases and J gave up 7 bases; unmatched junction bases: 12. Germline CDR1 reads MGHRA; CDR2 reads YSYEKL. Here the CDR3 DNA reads TGCGCCAGCAGCCAAAAAACAGCGGGGCGGTCAAATACGCAGTATTTT. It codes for CASSQKTAGRSNTQYF.

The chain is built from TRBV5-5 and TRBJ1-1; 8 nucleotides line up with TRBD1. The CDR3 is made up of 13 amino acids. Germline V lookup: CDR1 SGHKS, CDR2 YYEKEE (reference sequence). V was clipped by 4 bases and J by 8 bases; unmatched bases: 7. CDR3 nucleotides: TGTGCCAGCAGCCCGGTAGACAGGGGCGAAGCTTTCTTT. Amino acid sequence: CASSPVDRGEAFF.